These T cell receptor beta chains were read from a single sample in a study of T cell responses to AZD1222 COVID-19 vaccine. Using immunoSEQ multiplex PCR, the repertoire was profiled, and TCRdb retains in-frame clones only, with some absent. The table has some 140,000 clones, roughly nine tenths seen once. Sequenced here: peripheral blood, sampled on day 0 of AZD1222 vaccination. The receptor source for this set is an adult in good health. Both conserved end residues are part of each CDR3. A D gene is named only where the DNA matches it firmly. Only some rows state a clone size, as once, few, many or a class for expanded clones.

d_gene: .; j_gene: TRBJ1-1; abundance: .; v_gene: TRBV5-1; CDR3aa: CASSHPGGAGTEAFF; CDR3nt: TGCGCCAGCAGCCATCCCGGTGGGGCTGGCACTGAAGCTTTCTTT
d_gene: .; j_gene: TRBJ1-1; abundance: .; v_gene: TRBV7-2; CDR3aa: CASSLEGDMNTEAFF; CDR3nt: TGTGCCAGCAGCTTAGAGGGAGACATGAACACTGAAGCTTTCTTT
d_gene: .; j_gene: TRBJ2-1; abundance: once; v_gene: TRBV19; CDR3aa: CASTYELSGEQFF; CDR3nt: TGTGCCAGTACCTATGAATTATCGGGGGAGCAGTTCTTC
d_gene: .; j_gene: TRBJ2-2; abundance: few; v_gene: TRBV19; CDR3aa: CASSRVREHGELFF; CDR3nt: TGTGCCAGTAGTAGGGTGAGGGAGCACGGGGAGCTGTTTTTT
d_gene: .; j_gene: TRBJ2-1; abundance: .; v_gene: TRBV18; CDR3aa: CASSPITNEQFF; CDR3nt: TGTGCCAGCTCACCGATAACGAATGAGCAGTTCTTC
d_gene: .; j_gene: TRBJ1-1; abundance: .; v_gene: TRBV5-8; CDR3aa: CASSVGGMMNTEAFF; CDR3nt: TGTGCCAGCAGTGTTGGAGGGATGATGAACACTGAAGCTTTCTTT
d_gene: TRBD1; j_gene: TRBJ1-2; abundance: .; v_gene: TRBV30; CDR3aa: CAWSADRGYGYTF; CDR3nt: TGTGCCTGGAGTGCGGACAGGGGCTATGGCTACACCTTC
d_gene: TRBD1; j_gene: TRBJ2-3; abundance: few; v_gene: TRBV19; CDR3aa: CASSMGQGAGDTQYF; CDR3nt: TGTGCCAGTAGTATGGGGCAGGGGGCGGGAGATACGCAGTATTTT
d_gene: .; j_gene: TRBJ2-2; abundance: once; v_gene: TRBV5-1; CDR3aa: CASSLQQNTGELFF; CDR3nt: TGCGCCAGCAGCTTGCAACAAAACACCGGGGAGCTGTTTTTT
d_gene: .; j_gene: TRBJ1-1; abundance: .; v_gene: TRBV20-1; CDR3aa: CSAAPREAFF; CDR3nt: TGCAGTGCTGCCCCCCGCGAAGCTTTCTTT
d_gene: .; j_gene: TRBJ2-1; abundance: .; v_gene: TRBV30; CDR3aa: CAWRTHVRTNEQFF; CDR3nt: TGTGCCTGGAGGACACACGTTCGAACCAATGAGCAGTTCTTC
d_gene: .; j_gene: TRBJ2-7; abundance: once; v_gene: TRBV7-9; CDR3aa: CASSPPGAYEQYF; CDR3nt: TGTGCCAGCAGCCCCCCGGGCGCCTACGAGCAGTACTTC
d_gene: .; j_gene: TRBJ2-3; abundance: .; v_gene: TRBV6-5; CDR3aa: CASSPTDTQYF; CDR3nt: TGTGCCAGCAGTCCAACAGATACGCAGTATTTT
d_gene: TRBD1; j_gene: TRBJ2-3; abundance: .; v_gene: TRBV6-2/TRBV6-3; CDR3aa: CASCPRGLEPSTTDTQYF; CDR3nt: TGTGCCAGCTGCCCCAGGGGGTTGGAGCCATCGACCACAGATACGCAGTATTTT
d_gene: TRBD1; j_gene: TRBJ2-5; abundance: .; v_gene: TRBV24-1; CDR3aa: CATSDQGTGYQETQYF; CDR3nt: TGTGCCACCAGTGATCAGGGGACAGGGTATCAAGAGACCCAGTACTTC
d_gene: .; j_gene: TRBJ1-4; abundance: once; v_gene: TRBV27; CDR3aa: CASSPLGPSEKLFF; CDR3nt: TGTGCCAGCAGTCCCCTCGGCCCGAGTGAAAAACTGTTTTTT
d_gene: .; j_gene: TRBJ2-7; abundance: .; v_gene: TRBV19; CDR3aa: CASSIDLARYEQYF; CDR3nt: TGTGCCAGTAGTATAGACCTGGCTCGCTACGAGCAGTACTTC
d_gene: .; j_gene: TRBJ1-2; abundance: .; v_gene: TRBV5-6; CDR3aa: CASSPGRGAYGYTF; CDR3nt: TGTGCCAGCAGCCCAGGGCGAGGGGCCTATGGCTACACCTTC
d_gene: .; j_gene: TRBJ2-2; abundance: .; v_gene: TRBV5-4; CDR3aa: CASSLAVTGELFF; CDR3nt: TGTGCCAGCAGCTTGGCCGTCACCGGGGAGCTGTTTTTT
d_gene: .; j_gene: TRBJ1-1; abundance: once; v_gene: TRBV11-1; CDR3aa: CASSLERTTYTEAFF; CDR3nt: TGTGCCAGCAGCTTAGAACGCACAACTTATACTGAAGCTTTCTTT
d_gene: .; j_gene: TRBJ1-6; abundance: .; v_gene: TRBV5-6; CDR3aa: CASSLEDSSYNSPLHF; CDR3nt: TGTGCCAGCAGCTTAGAGGATTCATCCTATAATTCACCCCTCCACTTT
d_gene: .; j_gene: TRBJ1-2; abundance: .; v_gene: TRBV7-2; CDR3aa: CASSPPGPANYGYTF; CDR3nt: TGTGCCAGCAGCCCGCCGGGCCCAGCTAACTATGGCTACACCTTC
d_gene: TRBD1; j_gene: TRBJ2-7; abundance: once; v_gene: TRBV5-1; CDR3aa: CASIDSPGQGVQEQYF; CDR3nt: TGCGCCAGCATCGATTCCCCGGGACAGGGGGTGCAAGAGCAGTACTTC
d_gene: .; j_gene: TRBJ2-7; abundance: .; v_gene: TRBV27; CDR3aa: CASKTDRYEQYF; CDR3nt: TGTGCCAGCAAGACCGACAGATACGAGCAGTACTTC
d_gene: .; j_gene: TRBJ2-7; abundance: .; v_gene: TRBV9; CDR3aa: CASSVGLGPSYEQYF; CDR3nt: TGTGCCAGCAGCGTAGGTCTAGGGCCCTCCTACGAGCAGTACTTC
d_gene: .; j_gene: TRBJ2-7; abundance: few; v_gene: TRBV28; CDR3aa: CASILSGDTYEQYF; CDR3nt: TGTGCCAGCATCCTCTCAGGAGACACCTACGAGCAGTACTTC
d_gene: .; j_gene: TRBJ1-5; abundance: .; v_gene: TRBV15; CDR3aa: CATTTGIGQPQHF; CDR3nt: TGTGCCACGACTACAGGGATCGGACAGCCCCAGCATTTT
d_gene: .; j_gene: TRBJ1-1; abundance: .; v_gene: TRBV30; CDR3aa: CAWTLWANTEAFF; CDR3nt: TGTGCCTGGACCCTATGGGCGAACACTGAAGCTTTCTTT
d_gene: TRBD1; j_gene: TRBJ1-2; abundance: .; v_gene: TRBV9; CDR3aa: CASSVGLPRGRWGYTF; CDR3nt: TGTGCCAGCAGCGTAGGTCTTCCCAGGGGGCGTTGGGGCTACACCTTC
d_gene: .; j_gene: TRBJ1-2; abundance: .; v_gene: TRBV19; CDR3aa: CASSITTAGYGYTF; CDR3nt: TGTGCCAGTAGTATAACGACAGCGGGCTATGGCTACACCTTC
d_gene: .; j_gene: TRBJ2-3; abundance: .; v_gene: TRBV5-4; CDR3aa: CASSLRAGYTDTQYF; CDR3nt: TGTGCCAGCAGCTTGAGGGCGGGGTACACAGATACGCAGTATTTT
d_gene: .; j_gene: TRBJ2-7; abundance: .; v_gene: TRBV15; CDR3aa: CATSRSYYEQYF; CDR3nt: TGTGCCACCAGCAGATCTTATTACGAGCAGTACTTC
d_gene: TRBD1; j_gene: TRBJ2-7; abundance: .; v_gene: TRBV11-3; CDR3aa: CASSPRDRGKNEQYF; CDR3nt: TGTGCCAGCAGCCCCCGGGACAGGGGGAAGAACGAGCAGTACTTC
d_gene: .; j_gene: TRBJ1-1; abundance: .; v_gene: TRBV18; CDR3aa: CASSSDFEAFF; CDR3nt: TGTGCCAGCTCATCGGACTTTGAAGCTTTCTTT
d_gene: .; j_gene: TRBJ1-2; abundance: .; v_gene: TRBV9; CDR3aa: CASSFLGRNYGYTF; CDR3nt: TGTGCCAGCAGCTTTCTGGGGAGGAACTATGGCTACACCTTC
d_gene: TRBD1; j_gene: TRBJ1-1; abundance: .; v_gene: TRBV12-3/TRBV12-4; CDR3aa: CASSDRGEAFF; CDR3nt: TGTGCCAGCAGTGACAGGGGGGAAGCTTTCTTT
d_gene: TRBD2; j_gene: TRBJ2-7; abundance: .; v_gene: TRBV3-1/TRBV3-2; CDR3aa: CASSQVLGTSMREQYF; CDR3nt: TGTGCCAGCAGCCAAGTACTTGGGACTAGTATGCGCGAGCAGTACTTC
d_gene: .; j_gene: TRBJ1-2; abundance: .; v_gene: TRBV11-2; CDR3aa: CASSFLANGYTF; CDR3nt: TGTGCCAGCAGCTTTCTGGCAAACGGCTACACCTTC
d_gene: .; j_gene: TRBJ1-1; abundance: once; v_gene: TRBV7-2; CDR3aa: CASSPARILNTEAFF; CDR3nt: TGTGCCAGCAGCCCAGCCAGGATTCTGAACACTGAAGCTTTCTTT
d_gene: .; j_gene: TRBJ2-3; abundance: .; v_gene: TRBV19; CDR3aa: CASSAPGGYTTDTQYF; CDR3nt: TGTGCCAGTAGTGCTCCGGGGGGCTACACCACAGATACGCAGTATTTT
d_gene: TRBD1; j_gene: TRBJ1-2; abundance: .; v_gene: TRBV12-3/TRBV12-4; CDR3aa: CASGHGTGGGYTF; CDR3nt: TGTGCCAGCGGCCACGGGACAGGGGGTGGCTACACCTTC
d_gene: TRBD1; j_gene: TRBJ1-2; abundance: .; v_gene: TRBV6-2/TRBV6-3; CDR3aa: CASSYRGQGNYGYTF; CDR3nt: TGTGCCAGCAGTTATCGCGGACAGGGCAACTATGGCTACACCTTC
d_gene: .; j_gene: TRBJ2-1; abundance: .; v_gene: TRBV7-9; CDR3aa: CASTMNLIGEQFF; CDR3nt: TGTGCCAGCACCATGAATCTGATTGGGGAGCAGTTCTTC
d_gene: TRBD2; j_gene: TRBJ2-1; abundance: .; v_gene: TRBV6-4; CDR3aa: CASSETSGSFDEQFF; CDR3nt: TGTGCCAGCAGTGAGACTAGCGGGAGTTTCGATGAGCAGTTCTTC
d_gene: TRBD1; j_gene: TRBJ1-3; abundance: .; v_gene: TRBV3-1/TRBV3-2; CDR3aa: CASSHLRDRGFSSGNTIYF; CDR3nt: TGTGCCAGCAGCCACCTCCGAGACAGGGGATTTTCGTCTGGAAACACCATATATTTT
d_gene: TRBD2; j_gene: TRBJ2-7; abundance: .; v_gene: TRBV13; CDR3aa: CASSSDPSGIYEQYF; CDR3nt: TGTGCCAGCAGCTCGGACCCTAGCGGCATCTACGAGCAGTACTTC
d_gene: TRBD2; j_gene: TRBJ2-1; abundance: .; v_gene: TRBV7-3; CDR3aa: CASSLGREGYNEQFF; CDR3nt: TGTGCCAGCAGCTTAGGGCGGGAGGGCTACAATGAGCAGTTCTTC
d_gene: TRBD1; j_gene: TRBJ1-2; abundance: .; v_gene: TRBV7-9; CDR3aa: CASSLQGDGYTF; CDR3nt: TGTGCCAGCAGCTTACAGGGGGATGGCTACACCTTC
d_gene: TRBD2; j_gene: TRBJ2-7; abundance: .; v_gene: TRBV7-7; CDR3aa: CASSPGLAGSKDPYEQYF; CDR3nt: TGTGCCAGCAGCCCCGGACTAGCGGGAAGTAAAGATCCCTACGAGCAGTACTTC
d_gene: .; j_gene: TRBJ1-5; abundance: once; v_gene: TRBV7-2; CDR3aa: CASSPTVNQPQHF; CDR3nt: TGTGCCAGCAGCCCAACAGTGAATCAGCCCCAGCATTTT
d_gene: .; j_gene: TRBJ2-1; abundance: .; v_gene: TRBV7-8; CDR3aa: CASSLKVGGLPYNEQFF; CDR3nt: TGTGCCAGCAGCTTAAAGGTTGGAGGACTACCCTACAATGAGCAGTTCTTC
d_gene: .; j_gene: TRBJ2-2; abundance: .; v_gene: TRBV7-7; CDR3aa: CASSLGVVRGGVSNRELFF; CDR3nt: TGTGCCAGCAGCTTAGGGGTCGTACGGGGAGGTGTCTCTAATCGGGAGCTGTTTTTT
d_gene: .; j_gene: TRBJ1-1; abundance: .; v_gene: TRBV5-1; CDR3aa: CASSRGDLMNTEAFF; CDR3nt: TGCGCCAGCAGCCGGGGAGATCTCATGAACACTGAAGCTTTCTTT
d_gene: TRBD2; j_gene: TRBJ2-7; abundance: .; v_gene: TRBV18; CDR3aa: CASSPFTSGSYEQYF; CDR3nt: TGTGCCAGCTCACCGTTCACTAGCGGGTCCTACGAGCAGTACTTC
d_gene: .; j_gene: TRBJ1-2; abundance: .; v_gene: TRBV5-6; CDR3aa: CASSLRGNYGYTF; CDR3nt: TGTGCCAGCAGCTTGCGAGGGAACTATGGCTACACCTTC